Here is one TCR beta chain with its context. Its specificity is not known. The data derive from a study of T-cell reconstitution after alpha-beta-depleted transplantation in children. Broader study findings: At around two months after transplant, the alpha-beta T cells were reportedly derived from several hundred expanded clones that came from non-depleted graft cells. T-cell numbers and diversity, one year after transplant, stemmed largely from T cells that were newly produced. Surviving thymic progenitors and recipient T cells were the source of high TCRbeta diversity at day 60 in some patients.

For TCRbeta, the library was prepared with unique molecular identifiers. TCRdb analysed the PCR reads with MiXCR anew, one entry per CDR3 protein. Here the sample spans over 400,000 distinct CDR3 sequences, 43% being singletons. The length of the CDR3 is 13 residues. The V end was cut by 4 bases, the J end by 4 bases, with 12 bases between. Germline CDR1 SGDLS, CDR2 YYNGEE. This chain uses TRBV9 with TRBJ2-7; the D gene is possibly TRBD1 (6 bases). The receptor's source is a girl aged 2-10 years with aplastic anemia, due to receive a stem cell transplant. The sequenced sample was PBMCs, obtained before TCRalphabeta/CD19-depleted stem cell transplant. The CDR3 is CASSPGTKYEQYF. The CDR3 DNA reads TGTGCCAGCAGCCCCGGGACAAAGTACGAGCAGTACTTC.